These 30 T cell receptor beta chains were all obtained from the same sample, sequenced in a study of breast tumors, draining lymph nodes, adjacent tissues. Each CDR3 protein is one row after TCRdb ran MiXCR on the multiplex PCR reads. The repertoire holds some 100,000 distinct CDR3 sequences, with 21% as singletons. The lymph nodes were axillary draining lymph nodes from breast cancer patients. The material sequenced was axillary lymph node tissue. The receptor set was obtained from a female donor with breast cancer. Some clones in this sample may be carry-over from other donors' samples.

This clonotype was detected many times. The chain links TRBV27 to TRBJ1-6; unclear D gene. With 2 bases removed from V and 4 bases from J, the gap between germline ends came to 9 bases. Germline lookup yields CDR1 MNHEY and CDR2 SMNVEV (reference sequence). The CDR3 consists of 15 residues. The CDR3 sequence: CASSLETPYNSPLHF. CDR3 DNA: TGTGCCAGCAGTTTAGAGACCCCTTATAATTCACCCCTCCACTTT.

In this sample, this clonotype turned up many times. The V call is TRBV20-1, the J call TRBJ2-7, with 11 positions matching TRBD2. Germline V lookup: CDR1 DFQATT, CDR2 SNEGSKA (reference sequence). V lost 7 bases to trimming and J lost 0 bases; unmatched junction nucleotides: 5. This CDR3 has 14 residues. The CDR3 sequence is CSVQLAGDSYEQYF. The DNA of the CDR3 is TGCAGTGTTCAACTAGCGGGAGACTCCTACGAGCAGTACTTC.

V is TRBV29-1 and J is TRBJ2-4; no firm D call. CDR1 and CDR2 (germline): SQVTM, ANQGSEA. V was pared by 0 bases and J by 3 bases, with 6 bases between. The CDR3 is made up of 13 amino acids. Written as DNA, the CDR3 is TGCAGCGTTGAAGAGCAGTACAAAAACATTCAGTACTTC. It translates to CSVEEQYKNIQYF. The complete variable domain, with remaining parts taken from reference TRBV29-1 and TRBJ2-4, reads SAVISQKPSRDICQRGTSLTIQCQVDSQVTMMFWYRQQPGQSLTLIATANQGSEATYESGFVIDKFPISRPNLTFSTLTVSNMSPEDSSIYLCSVEEQYKNIQYFGAGTRLSVL.

This clonotype came up many times. The chain has TRBV4-2 and TRBJ1-3; D gene ambiguous. Germline CDR1 reads LGHNA; CDR2 reads YNFKEQ. The CDR3 is made up of 13 amino acids. Between the trimmed V and J ends, which lost 1 base and 8 bases, there was a span of 9 bases. Written as DNA, the CDR3 is TGTGCCAGCAGCCAAGCCCACGAGGACACCATATATTTT. Amino acid sequence: CASSQAHEDTIYF.

This clonotype was picked up many times. The rearrangement joins TRBV20-1 to TRBJ2-7; D unresolved. With 0 bases removed from V and 2 bases from J, the gap between germline ends came to 14 bases. The germline CDR1 and CDR2 sequences are DFQATT and SNEGSKA (reference sequence). The CDR3 sequence is 15 residues long. In DNA, the CDR3 is TGCAGTGCTAGAGATCGTCATGGGTGGGCCTACGAGCAGTACTTC. Protein: CSARDRHGWAYEQYF.

Comments on this clonotype: The junction departs from germline at one end; a sequencing error may be responsible. The V and J genes are TRBV27 and TRBJ1-5; TRBD1 aligns across 8 bases. Germline values: CDR1 MNHEY, CDR2 SMNVEV (reference sequence). This CDR3 is built from 17 residues. CDR3 coding DNA: TGTGCCTGCAGTCCGACCCCGGACAGGGTGGGCAATCAGCCCCAGCATTTT. This codes for CACSPTPDRVGNQPQHF.

This clonotype was seen repeatedly, ten times or more. The chain couples TRBV6-6 to TRBJ2-2; weak D call: TRBD1 (6 bases). The CDR3 has 18 residues. Trimming stripped 4 bases from V and 6 bases from J, with 24 bases between. Germline CDR1 MNHNY, CDR2 SVGAGI (reference sequence). CDR3 residues: CASSFETGALRGAGELFF. The DNA for the CDR3 is TGTGCCAGCAGTTTCGAGACAGGCGCACTTCGTGGGGCCGGGGAGCTGTTTTTT.

The genes are TRBV20-1 and TRBJ2-1, with 7 bases that match TRBD2. V gave up 3 bases and J gave up 2 bases; unmatched junction bases: 1. This CDR3 spans 13 amino acids. From germline, CDR1 is DFQATT and CDR2 SNEGSKA (reference sequence). The CDR3 DNA sequence: TGCAGTGCTAGGGGGGGGACCTACAATGAGCAGTTCTTC. It specifies CSARGGTYNEQFF.

On this clonotype: Possible read error: a much larger clone is one base away. The chain employs TRBV15 and TRBJ2-2; the D gene is possibly TRBD2 (5 bases). CDR1 and CDR2 (germline): LNHNV, YYDKDF (reference sequence). This CDR3 contains 13 residues. CDR3 protein: CAASMAGTGELFF. Here the CDR3 DNA reads TGTGCCGCCAGCATGGCGGGCACCGGGGAGCTGTTTTTT.

Ten or more counts support this clonotype. V usage is TRBV5-8 and J usage is TRBJ2-2; D gene unclear. Germline V gives CDR1 SGHTS, CDR2 YDEGEE. The length of the CDR3 is 14 residues. Trimming took 2 bases from V and 8 from J, leaving 13 bases between them. This CDR3 reads CASSFPYLRGELFF. The CDR3 DNA sequence: TGTGCCAGCAGCTTTCCGTATCTCCGTGGGGAGCTGTTTTTT. The full variable domain, its missing parts supplied by reference TRBV5-8 and TRBJ2-2, is EAGVTQSPTHLIKTRGQQATLRCSPISGHTSVYWYQQALGLGLQFLLWYDEGEERNRGNFPPRFSGRQFPNYSSELNVNALELEDSALYLCASSFPYLRGELFFGEGSRLTVL.

In its sample, this clonotype was seen many times. The V call is TRBV7-8, the J call TRBJ2-5, with 11 bases aligning to TRBD2. The CDR3 consists of 16 residues. Germline CDR1 SGHVS, CDR2 FQNEAQ. Trimming took 2 bases from V and 5 from J; bases not matched to a gene: 7. The CDR3 sequence: CASSLNSGGARETQYF. The CDR3 nucleotides are TGTGCCAGCAGCTTAAATAGCGGGGGGGCCCGGGAGACCCAGTACTTC.

This clonotype occurred many times. The chain links TRBV6-5 to TRBJ1-6, with 8 bases lining up with TRBD1. CDR3 length: 15 amino acids. Germline V gene sequence: CDR1 MNHEY, CDR2 SVGAGI. V trimming: 4 bases; J trimming: 7 bases; junction bases outside the gene matches: 6. Here the CDR3 reads CASSFGQGANSPLHF. CDR3 sequence (DNA): TGTGCCAGCAGTTTCGGACAGGGAGCAAATTCACCCCTCCACTTT.

This clonotype was found many times. V usage is TRBV4-1 and J usage is TRBJ2-1; weak D call: TRBD2 (6 bases). V lost 8 bases and J lost 2, with 16 bases in between. Germline CDR1 is MGHRA and CDR2 is YSYEKL. There are 15 residues in the CDR3. For the CDR3, the DNA is TGCGCCAGCGGGAGAGCGGGCCAGGCCTACAATGAGCAGTTCTTC. It codes for CASGRAGQAYNEQFF.

This clonotype was seen repeatedly, ten times or more. V gene TRBV6-6 combines with J gene TRBJ2-1; perhaps TRBD2 as D (5 bases). CDR3 length equals 13 residues. V was shortened by 5 bases and J by 6 bases, with 11 bases between the two germline ends. Per germline, CDR1 MNHNY and CDR2 SVGAGI (reference sequence). As DNA, the CDR3 is TGTGCCAGCAGTAACGGGATTGTCAATGAGCAGTTCTTC. Translation gives CASSNGIVNEQFF.

This clonotype was observed at least ten times. V usage is TRBV28 and J usage is TRBJ2-5; D possibly uses TRBD1 or TRBD2 (5 bases each). V lost 5 bases, J lost 5 bases, and 15 bases lay in between. This CDR3 contains 14 residues. The germline V gene encodes CDR1 MDHEN and CDR2 SYDVKM. Written as DNA, the CDR3 is TGTGCCAGCAGTCGAACCGGGACGGGCGAGACCCAGTACTTC. This translates into CASSRTGTGETQYF.

This clonotype was counted ten times or more. The V and J genes are TRBV2 and TRBJ2-1, with 8 bases lining up with TRBD2. Trimming took 6 bases from V and 9 from J; bases not matched to a gene: 16. The CDR3 totals 16 residues. Germline CDR1 is SNHLY and CDR2 is FYNNEI. As DNA, the CDR3 is TGTGCCAGCAGGAACCCCGGGGAGCGGGGGCCAGGTGAGCAGTTCTTC. This translates into CASRNPGERGPGEQFF. Full variable domain (remainder filled in from reference TRBV2 and TRBJ2-1): EPEVTQTPSHQVTQMGQEVILRCVPISNHLYFYWYRQILGQKVEFLVSFYNNEISEKSEIFDDQFSVERPDGSNFTLKIRSTKLEDSAMYFCASRNPGERGPGEQFFGPGTRLTVL.

V is TRBV7-9 and J is TRBJ1-1; the D gene is possibly TRBD1 (5 bases). Germline CDR1 SEHNR, CDR2 FQNEAQ (reference sequence). This CDR3 is built from 13 residues. V gave up 4 bases and J gave up 3 bases, with 9 bases separating them. CDR3 in DNA: TGTGCCAGCAGCTCCGAGGGGTACACTGAAGCTTTCTTT. As protein: CASSSEGYTEAFF.

V usage is TRBV9 and J usage is TRBJ1-1; unclear D gene. Germline loops: CDR1 SGDLS, CDR2 YYNGEE. The V end was cut by 0 bases, the J end by 5 bases, with 8 bases between. The CDR3 sequence is 13 residues long. The CDR3 region has the DNA TGTGCCAGCAGCGTAGAGGTCGGTACTGAAGCTTTCTTT. Encoded protein: CASSVEVGTEAFF.

This clonotype was seen repeatedly, ten times or more. The chain has TRBV12-3 or TRBV12-4 and TRBJ2-7; D uncertain. The CDR3 runs 11 residues. Trimming pared 6 bases from V and 0 bases from J, leaving 3 bases between. DNA for the CDR3: TGTGCCAGCAGCCCCTCCTACGAGCAGTACTTC. It is translated as CASSPSYEQYF.

The rearrangement uses TRBV27 and TRBJ2-3; the D gene is possibly TRBD2 (6 bases). CDR3 length: 14 residues. Trimming shortened V by 3 bases and J by 6 bases, and 13 bases separated the two germline ends. Per germline, CDR1 MNHEY and CDR2 SMNVEV (reference sequence). The CDR3 nucleotides read TGTGCCAGCAGTTTCCACACTAGCCGGGATACGCAGTATTTT. It specifies CASSFHTSRDTQYF.

This clonotype has at least ten counts. The gene calls are TRBV6-5 and TRBJ2-7; D may be TRBD1 (7 bases). V lost 4 bases and J lost 2, with 12 bases in between. The CDR3 is made up of 14 amino acids. Germline lookup yields CDR1 MNHEY and CDR2 SVGAGI. This CDR3 reads CASSSGGQTYEQYF. CDR3 coding DNA: TGTGCCAGCAGTTCCGGGGGACAGACCTACGAGCAGTACTTC.

Comment on this clonotype: Likely a read error: the CDR3 ends without its conserved phenylalanine or tryptophan. The gene calls are TRBV20-1 and TRBJ2-7; either TRBD1 or TRBD2 may fit D (6 bases each). This CDR3 has 14 residues. V lost 6 bases and J lost 0, with 15 bases in between. Germline V gene lookup returns CDR1 DFQATT and CDR2 SNEGSKA (reference sequence). CDR3: CSAASGAISYEQYL. In nucleotides, the CDR3 is TGCAGTGCGGCGTCGGGGGCAATCTCCTACGAGCAGTACCTC.

This clonotype was observed many times. The V call is TRBV5-8, the J call TRBJ1-5; 12 bases align to TRBD1. The V and J ends lost 4 bases and 7 bases, in that order; junction bases with no gene match: 9. Germline V gives CDR1 SGHTS, CDR2 YDEGEE. The CDR3 extends over 16 amino acids. The CDR3, as DNA: TGTGCCAGCAGCGGTTGGGGACAGGGGGCAGTCCAGCCCCAGCATTTT. Its protein is CASSGWGQGAVQPQHF.

This clonotype was counted at least ten times. The DNA of the CDR3 is TGTGCCAGCAGCCAAGGGTATGGCTACACCTTC. Translated: CASSQGYGYTF. The J gene is TRBJ1-2, the V gene TRBV3-1; D remains ambiguous. Germline CDR1 LGHDT, CDR2 YNNKEL (reference sequence). This CDR3 comprises 11 residues. V was shortened by 1 base and J by 5 bases, with 2 bases between the two germline ends.

This sequence joins TRBV18 and TRBJ2-1; 12 bases map to TRBD2. This CDR3 is built from 15 residues. The germline gives CDR1 KGHSH, CDR2 LQKENI. V was clipped by 2 bases and J by 8 bases; unmatched bases: 4. CDR3: CASSPGLAGTYEQFF. The CDR3 DNA follows: TGTGCCAGCTCACCAGGACTAGCGGGAACCTATGAGCAGTTCTTC. Drawing the rest from reference TRBV18 and TRBJ2-1, the complete variable domain is NAGVMQNPRHLVRRRGQEARLRCSPMKGHSHVYWYRQLPEEGLKFMVYLQKENIIDESGMPKERFSAEFPKEGPSILRIQQVVRGDSAAYFCASSPGLAGTYEQFFGPGTRLTVL.

This clonotype was seen many times. The chain is built from TRBV2 and TRBJ2-3, with D unclear. The V and J ends lost 3 bases and 7 bases respectively, with 11 bases between them. The CDR3 runs 13 residues. The V gene's germline CDR1 is SNHLY and CDR2 FYNNEI. Written as DNA, the CDR3 is TGTGCCAGCAGTGAGTCCGGCGTGAATACGCAGTATTTT. Amino acids: CASSESGVNTQYF.

This clonotype was detected many times. The chain links TRBV6-1 to TRBJ1-6, with TRBD1 matching over 7 bases. The ends lost 6 bases at V and 10 bases at J; junction bases unmatched: 9. Germline loops: CDR1 MNHNS, CDR2 SASEGT. This CDR3 is built from 14 residues. CDR3 protein: CASSATGQSSPLHF. CDR3 sequence (DNA): TGTGCCAGCAGCGCGACAGGGCAGAGCTCACCCCTCCACTTT.

This clonotype was found many times. The chain recombines TRBV6-6 with TRBJ2-7; possibly TRBD1 or TRBD2 for D (5 bases each). The germline V gene has CDR1 MNHNY and CDR2 SVGAGI (reference sequence). CDR3 length: 13 residues. Trimming removed 5 bases at V and 10 bases at J, with 18 bases between. CDR3 region: CASSALGALPQYF. The CDR3 coding sequence is TGTGCCAGCAGTGCCCTCGGGGCGTTACCACAGTACTTC.

This clonotype was picked up many times. This rearrangement joins TRBV6-4 to TRBJ1-6, with a possible D match to TRBD1 (6 bases). Germline V gene data show CDR1 as MRHNA and CDR2 as SNTAGT. This CDR3 has 14 amino acids. Trimming cost V 6 bases and J 10 bases, with 16 bases left between them. The CDR3 DNA sequence: TGTGCCAGCAGGGACAGCGATACAGCCTCACCCCTCCACTTT. This codes for CASRDSDTASPLHF.

There are many counts of this clonotype. This rearrangement joins TRBV7-9 to TRBJ2-1; no clear D gene. Germline-derived CDR1 and CDR2 are SEHNR and FQNEAQ (reference sequence). The CDR3 spans 15 residues. The ends were cut back, 3 bases at V and 12 bases at J, with 21 bases in the middle. CDR3 in DNA: TGTGCCAGCAGCTTCGACCAATTTACAATGATGCTGCAGTTCTTC. It translates to CASSFDQFTMMLQFF.